This T cell receptor (beta chain) was found in a study of T cell clonotyping in hematopoietic cell transplantation. Study-wide results and caveats: After transplant, recipient diversity fell while pathologically expanded clonotypes grew through day 180. CD4 and CD8 repertoire contributions could not be separated without sorting. Broader posttransplant TCR repertoire diversity was predicted by graft donor and pretransplant recipient Inverse Simpson Index values.

V was clipped by 2 bases and J by 2 bases, with 14 bases between them. CDR3 size: 15 residues. Germline V gene lookup returns CDR1 SGHDT and CDR2 YYEEEE. Produced via immunoSEQ multiplex PCR; TCRdb's table is partial and in-frame only. This sample has 25,000 to 35,000 clones, with 60% to 80% found just once. Noted time point: recipient sample about 28 days before transplant, after cytoreduction. Blood collection times were about day -28 and days 30, 100, 180 posttransplant. About this clone: The target antigen is unknown.

This chain links TRBV5-6 with TRBJ2-7; either TRBD1 or TRBD2 may supply D (5 bases each). The source material was peripheral blood mononuclear cells, sampled before stem cell transplant. This TCR derives from a man in his fifties with myelodysplastic syndrome. Some clones in this sample may be carry-over from other donors' samples. The CDR3 region has the DNA TGTGCCAGCAGCTTCGGGGCTAGCCGAACCTACGAGCAGTACTTC. It translates to CASSFGASRTYEQYF.